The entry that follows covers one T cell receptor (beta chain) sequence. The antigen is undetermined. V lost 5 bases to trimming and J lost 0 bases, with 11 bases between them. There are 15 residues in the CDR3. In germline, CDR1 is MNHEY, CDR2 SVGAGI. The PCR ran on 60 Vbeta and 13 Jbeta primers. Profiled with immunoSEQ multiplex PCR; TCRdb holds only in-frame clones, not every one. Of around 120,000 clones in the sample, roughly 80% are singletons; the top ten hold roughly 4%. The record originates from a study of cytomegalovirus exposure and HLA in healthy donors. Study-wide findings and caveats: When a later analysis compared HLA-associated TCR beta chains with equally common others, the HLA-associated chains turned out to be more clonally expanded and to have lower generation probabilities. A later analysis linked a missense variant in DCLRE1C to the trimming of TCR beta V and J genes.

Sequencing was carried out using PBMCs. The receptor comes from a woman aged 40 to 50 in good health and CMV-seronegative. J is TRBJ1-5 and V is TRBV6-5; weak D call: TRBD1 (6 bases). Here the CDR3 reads CASSPQGPSNQPQHF. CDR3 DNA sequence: TGTGCCAGCAGTCCACAGGGACCTAGCAATCAGCCCCAGCATTTT.